This TCR beta chain was sequenced for a study of shared clonotypes between healthy human individuals. Study findings and constraints: Rarefaction showed that sequencing of sorted subsets was incomplete (despite large depth). All-four-donor shared clonotypes had higher generation probabilities than non-shared clonotypes did. Blood was the sole source, and tissue repertoires probably differ.

J lost 2 bases, V lost 5 bases, and 5 bases had no gene match. The length of the CDR3 is 15 residues. Germline V gene data show CDR1 as MNHEY and CDR2 as SVGAGI. Of note for this clone: Its antigen is currently unknown.

The repertoire was sequenced with immunoSEQ multiplex PCR; TCRdb's copy has only in-frame clones and lacks some. In the table there are a few million clones, around 95% of which are singletons. The naive CD8 subset, CD45RO-negative cells positively selected for CCR7, excluded terminally differentiated effector memory CD45RA+ cells. The specimen was naive CD8+ T cells from PBMCs. The genes are TRBV6-5 and TRBJ2-1; 8 bases map to TRBD1. This clonotype was sampled from a man in his late teens or twenties in good health. Some clones in this sample may be carry-over from other donors' samples. CDR3 bases: TGTGCCAGCAGTAAGGGACAGGAGCCCTACAATGAGCAGTTCTTC. Translated, it gives CASSKGQEPYNEQFF.